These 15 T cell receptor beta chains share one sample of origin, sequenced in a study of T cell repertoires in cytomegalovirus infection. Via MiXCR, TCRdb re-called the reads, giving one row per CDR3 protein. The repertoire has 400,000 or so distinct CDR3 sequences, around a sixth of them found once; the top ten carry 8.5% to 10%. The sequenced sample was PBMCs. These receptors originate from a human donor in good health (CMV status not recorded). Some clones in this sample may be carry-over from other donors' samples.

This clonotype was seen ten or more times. CDR3 nucleotides: TGTGCCAGCAGTTCCCCCGCGGGGGCCGGCACAGATACGCAGTATTTT. Its translation: CASSSPAGAGTDTQYF. The chain couples TRBV6-5 to TRBJ2-3; a weak D match, TRBD2 (7 bases). V was clipped by 4 bases and J by 1 base, with 15 bases between them. Germline CDR1 is MNHEY and CDR2 is SVGAGI. The CDR3 totals 16 residues.

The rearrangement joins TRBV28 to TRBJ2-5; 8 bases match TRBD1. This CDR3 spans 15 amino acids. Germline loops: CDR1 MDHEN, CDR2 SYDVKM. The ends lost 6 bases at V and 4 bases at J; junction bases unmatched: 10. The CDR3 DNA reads TGTGCCAGCAGACCCCTCCGAGACAGGGGAGAGACCCAGTACTTC. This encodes CASRPLRDRGETQYF.

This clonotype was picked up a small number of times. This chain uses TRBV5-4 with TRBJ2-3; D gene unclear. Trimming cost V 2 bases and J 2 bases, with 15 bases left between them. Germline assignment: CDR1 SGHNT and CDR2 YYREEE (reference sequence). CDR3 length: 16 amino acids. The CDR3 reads CASSFSSLFDTDTQYF. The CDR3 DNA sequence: TGTGCCAGCAGCTTTTCGTCCCTTTTTGACACAGATACGCAGTATTTT.

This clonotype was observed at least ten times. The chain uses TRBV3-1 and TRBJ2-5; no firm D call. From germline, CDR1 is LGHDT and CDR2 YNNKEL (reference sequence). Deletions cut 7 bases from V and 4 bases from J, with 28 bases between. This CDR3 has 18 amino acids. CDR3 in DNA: TGTGCCAGCAACTACCGGGTTTCCCCGATTGGTCAAAGAGAGACCCAGTACTTC. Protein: CASNYRVSPIGQRETQYF.

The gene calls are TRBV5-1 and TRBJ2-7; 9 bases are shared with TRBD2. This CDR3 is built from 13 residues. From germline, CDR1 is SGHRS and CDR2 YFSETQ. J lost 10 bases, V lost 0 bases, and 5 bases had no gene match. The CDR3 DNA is TGCGCCAGCAGCTTGGGCGCGGGAGGGCCACAGTACTTC. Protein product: CASSLGAGGPQYF.

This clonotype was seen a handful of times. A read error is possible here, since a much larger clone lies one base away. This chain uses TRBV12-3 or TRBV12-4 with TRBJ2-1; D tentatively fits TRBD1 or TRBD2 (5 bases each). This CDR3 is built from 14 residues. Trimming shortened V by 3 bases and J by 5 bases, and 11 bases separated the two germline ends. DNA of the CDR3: TGTGCCAGCAGTTTTATCGGGGCCAACAATGAGCAGTTCTTC. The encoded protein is CASSFIGANNEQFF.

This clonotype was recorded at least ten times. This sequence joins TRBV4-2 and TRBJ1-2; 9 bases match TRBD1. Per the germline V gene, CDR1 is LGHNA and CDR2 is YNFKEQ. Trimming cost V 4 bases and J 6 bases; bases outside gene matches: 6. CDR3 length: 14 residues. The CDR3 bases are TGTGCCAGCAGCCTTGCGGGACAGGGTGATGGCTACACCTTC. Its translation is CASSLAGQGDGYTF.

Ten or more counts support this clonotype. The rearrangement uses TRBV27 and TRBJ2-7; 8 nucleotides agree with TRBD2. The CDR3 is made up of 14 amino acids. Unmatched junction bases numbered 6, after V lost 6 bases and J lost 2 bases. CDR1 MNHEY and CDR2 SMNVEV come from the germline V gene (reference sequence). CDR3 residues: CASRRAGAAYEQYF. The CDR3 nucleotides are TGTGCCAGCAGGAGAGCGGGAGCGGCCTACGAGCAGTACTTC.

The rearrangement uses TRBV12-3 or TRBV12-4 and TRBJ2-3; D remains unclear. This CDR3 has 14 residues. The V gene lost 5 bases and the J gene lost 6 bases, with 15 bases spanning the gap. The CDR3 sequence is CASSLYDPIDTQYF. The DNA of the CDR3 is TGTGCCAGCAGTCTATATGACCCGATCGATACGCAGTATTTT.

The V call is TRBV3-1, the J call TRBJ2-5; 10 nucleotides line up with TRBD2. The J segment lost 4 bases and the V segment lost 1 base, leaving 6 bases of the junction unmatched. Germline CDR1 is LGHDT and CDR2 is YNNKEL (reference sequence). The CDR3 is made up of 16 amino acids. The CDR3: CASSQVRGLATETQYF. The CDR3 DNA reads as TGTGCCAGCAGCCAAGTGCGGGGACTAGCGACAGAGACCCAGTACTTC.

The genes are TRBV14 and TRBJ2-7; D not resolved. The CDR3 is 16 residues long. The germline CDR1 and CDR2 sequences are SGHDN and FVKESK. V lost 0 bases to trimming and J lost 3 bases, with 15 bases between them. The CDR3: CASSQDLGLKRYEQYF. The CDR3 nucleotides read TGTGCCAGCAGCCAAGACTTGGGTTTGAAGCGCTACGAGCAGTACTTC.

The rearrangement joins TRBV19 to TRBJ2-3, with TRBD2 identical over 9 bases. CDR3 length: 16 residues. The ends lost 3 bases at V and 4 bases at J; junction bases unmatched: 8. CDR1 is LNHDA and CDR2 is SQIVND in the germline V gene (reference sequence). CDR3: CASSIRSGGNADTQYF. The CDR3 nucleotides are TGTGCCAGTAGTATCAGGAGCGGGGGGAACGCAGATACGCAGTATTTT.

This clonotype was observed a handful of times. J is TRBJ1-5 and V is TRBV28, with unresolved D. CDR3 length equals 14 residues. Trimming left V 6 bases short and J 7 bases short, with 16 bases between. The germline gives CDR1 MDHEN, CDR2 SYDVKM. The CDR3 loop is CASSSYSPLQPQHF. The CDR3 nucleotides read TGTGCCAGCAGCTCATATTCGCCCCTCCAGCCCCAGCATTTT.

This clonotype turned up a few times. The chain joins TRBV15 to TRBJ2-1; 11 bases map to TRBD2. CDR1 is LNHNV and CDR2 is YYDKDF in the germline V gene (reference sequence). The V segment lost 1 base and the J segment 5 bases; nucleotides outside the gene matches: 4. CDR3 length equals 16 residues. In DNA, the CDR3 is TGTGCCACCAGCAGAGGGAAACTAGCGGGAGACAATGAGCAGTTCTTC. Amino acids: CATSRGKLAGDNEQFF.

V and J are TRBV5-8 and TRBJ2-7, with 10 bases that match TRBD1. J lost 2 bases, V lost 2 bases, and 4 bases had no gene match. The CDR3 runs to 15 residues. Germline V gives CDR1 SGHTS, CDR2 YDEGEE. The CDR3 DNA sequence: TGTGCCAGCAGCTTAGGACAGGGGGTTGCCTACGAGCAGTACTTC. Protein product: CASSLGQGVAYEQYF.